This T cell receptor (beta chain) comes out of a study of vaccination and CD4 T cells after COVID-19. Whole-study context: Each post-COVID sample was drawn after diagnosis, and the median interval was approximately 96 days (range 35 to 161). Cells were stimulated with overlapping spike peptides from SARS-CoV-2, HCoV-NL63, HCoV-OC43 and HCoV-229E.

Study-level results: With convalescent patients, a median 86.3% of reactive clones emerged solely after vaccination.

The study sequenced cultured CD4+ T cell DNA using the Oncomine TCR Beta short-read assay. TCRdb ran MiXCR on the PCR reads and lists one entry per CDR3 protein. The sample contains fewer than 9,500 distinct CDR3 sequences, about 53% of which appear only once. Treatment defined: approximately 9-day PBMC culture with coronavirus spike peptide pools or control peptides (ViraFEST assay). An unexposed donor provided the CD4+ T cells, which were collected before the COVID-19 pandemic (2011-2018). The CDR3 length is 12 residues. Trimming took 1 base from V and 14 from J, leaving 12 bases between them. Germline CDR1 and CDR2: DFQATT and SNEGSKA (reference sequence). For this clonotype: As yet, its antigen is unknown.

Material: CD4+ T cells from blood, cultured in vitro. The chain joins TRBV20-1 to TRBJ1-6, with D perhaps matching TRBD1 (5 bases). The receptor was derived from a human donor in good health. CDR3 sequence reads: CSARGGVQALHF. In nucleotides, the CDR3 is TGCAGTGCTAGAGGGGGGGTTCAGGCCCTCCACTTT.